One sample yielded the 29 T cell receptor beta chains listed below, sequenced in a study of blood T cell repertoires in COVID-19. Produced via immunoSEQ multiplex PCR; TCRdb's table is partial and in-frame only. This sample has roughly 200,000 clones; 80% to 90% occur once, and the top ten carry approximately 9.9%. The sequencing sample was made of peripheral blood. The receptors were sampled from a middle-aged woman with COVID-19, enrolled during active disease.

The rearrangement joins TRBV7-6 to TRBJ2-1; 12 bases are a match to TRBD2. Germline assignment: CDR1 SGHVS and CDR2 FNYEAQ. The CDR3 consists of 17 residues. V trimming: 1 base; J trimming: 6 bases; junction bases outside the gene matches: 7. This CDR3 reads CASSLVPLAGGRNEQFF. For the CDR3, the DNA is TGTGCCAGCAGCTTAGTCCCGCTAGCGGGGGGGCGCAATGAGCAGTTCTTC.

This sequence joins TRBV13 and TRBJ2-5; D remains ambiguous. The V gene's germline CDR1 is PRHDT and CDR2 FYEKMQ (reference sequence). Trimming took 5 bases from V and 4 from J, leaving 8 bases between them. The CDR3 covers 12 residues. CDR3 region: CASSPRRETQYF. CDR3 nucleotides: TGTGCCAGCAGCCCCCGTCGAGAGACCCAGTACTTC. The whole variable domain, remainder taken from reference TRBV13 and TRBJ2-5, is AAGVIQSPRHLIKEKRETATLKCYPIPRHDTVYWYQQGPGQDPQFLISFYEKMQSDKGSIPDRFSAQQFSDYHSELNMSSLELGDSALYFCASSPRRETQYFGPGTRLLVL.

The gene calls are TRBV5-1 and TRBJ2-3; the match to TRBD1 covers 9 bases. This CDR3 region has 14 residues. Germline CDR1 SGHRS, CDR2 YFSETQ. V was clipped by 4 bases and J by 4 bases; unmatched bases: 4. The CDR3 protein is CASSKDRGADTQYF. The CDR3 DNA is TGCGCCAGCAGCAAGGACAGGGGTGCAGATACGCAGTATTTT.

The chain recombines TRBV7-6 with TRBJ2-1; D may be TRBD1 (6 bases). Trimming shortened V by 1 base and J by 7 bases, and 14 bases separated the two germline ends. This CDR3 is 15 amino acids long. Per the germline V gene, CDR1 is SGHVS and CDR2 is FNYEAQ. CDR3 sequence: CASSLEQGVGNEQFF. CDR3 coding DNA: TGTGCCAGCAGCTTAGAACAGGGTGTGGGGAATGAGCAGTTCTTC.

The chain is built from TRBV15 and TRBJ2-5; 7 positions match TRBD1. The CDR3 spans 16 residues. Trimming removed 1 base from V and 3 bases from J; junction bases left unmatched: 8. Germline values: CDR1 LNHNV, CDR2 YYDKDF (reference sequence). In DNA form, the CDR3 reads TGTGCCACCAGCAGAGGGGACAGCGACCCCGAAGAGACCCAGTACTTC. It translates to CATSRGDSDPEETQYF.

The genes are TRBV5-1 and TRBJ2-2; D call uncertain. The CDR3 sequence is 13 residues long. Per germline, CDR1 SGHRS and CDR2 YFSETQ. With 0 bases removed from V and 7 bases from J, the gap between germline ends came to 7 bases. DNA for the CDR3: TGCGCCAGCAGCTTGGACAGAATCGGGGAGCTGTTTTTT. Protein: CASSLDRIGELFF.

This clone was seen more than once but under ten times. The chain couples TRBV14 to TRBJ2-3, with 8 bases fitting TRBD1. Germline-derived CDR1 and CDR2 are SGHDN and FVKESK. The V and J ends lost 2 bases and 8 bases, in that order; junction bases with no gene match: 6. The CDR3 spans 14 residues. CDR3: CASSQTQGAGTQYF. The CDR3 DNA is TGTGCCAGCAGCCAAACCCAGGGGGCGGGTACGCAGTATTTT.

The CDR3 nucleotides read TGTGCCAGCAGCCCATCAATAGTGGACAGGGGGCATAGTAATTCACCCCTCCACTTT. This sequence encodes CASSPSIVDRGHSNSPLHF. The chain has TRBV11-2 and TRBJ1-6; 11 nucleotides match TRBD1. There are 19 residues in the CDR3. Germline CDR1 and CDR2: SGHAT and FQNNGV. V trimming: 5 bases; J trimming: 6 bases; junction bases outside the gene matches: 15.

The count of this clone is one. CDR3 loop: CASSLGGGGAGNEQFF. CDR3 DNA: TGTGCCAGCAGTTTAGGTGGCGGGGGCGCGGGGAATGAGCAGTTCTTC. The V call is TRBV28, the J call TRBJ2-1; D may be TRBD2 (7 bases). Germline loops: CDR1 MDHEN, CDR2 SYDVKM. V lost 2 bases and J lost 7, with 18 bases in between. CDR3 length: 16 amino acids.

V is TRBV9 and J is TRBJ2-2; D is possibly TRBD1 (6 bases). CDR1 is SGDLS, CDR2 YYNGEE, per germline. There are 15 residues in the CDR3. The V end lost 1 base, the J end lost 10 bases, and 17 bases lay between the germline ends. CDR3 nucleotides: TGTGCCAGCAGCGTAAAGGACAGAGTAACAACGGAGCTGTTTTTT. Amino acids: CASSVKDRVTTELFF.

The chain couples TRBV9 to TRBJ2-1; 7 bases align to TRBD2. Germline CDR1 reads SGDLS; CDR2 reads YYNGEE. The V and J ends lost 6 bases and 8 bases, in that order; junction bases with no gene match: 11. The CDR3 loop spans 14 amino acids. This CDR3 reads CASTPGGPYDEQFF. DNA of the CDR3: TGTGCCAGCACTCCGGGAGGCCCGTATGATGAGCAGTTCTTC.

This chain links TRBV7-8 with TRBJ2-7; D perhaps matches TRBD2 (5 bases). The germline CDR1 and CDR2 sequences are SGHVS and FQNEAQ. V shed 6 bases and J shed 1 base, with 10 bases lying between them. This CDR3 contains 13 residues. CDR3 in amino acids: CASRGSESYEQYV. Here the CDR3 DNA reads TGTGCCAGCAGGGGTAGCGAGTCCTACGAGCAGTACGTC.

This chain links TRBV27 with TRBJ2-7; 14 bases are a match to TRBD2. Germline lookup yields CDR1 MNHEY and CDR2 SMNVEV (reference sequence). The CDR3 consists of 15 residues. V lost 6 bases to trimming and J lost 4 bases; unmatched junction nucleotides: 5. The CDR3 sequence: CASSWGLAGAYEQYF. CDR3 in DNA: TGTGCCAGCAGCTGGGGACTAGCGGGAGCTTACGAGCAGTACTTC.

This clone was detected a few times. V usage is TRBV2 and J usage is TRBJ1-5; no definite D call. CDR3 length equals 15 residues. Germline V gives CDR1 SNHLY, CDR2 FYNNEI. V was trimmed by 4 bases and J by 0 bases, leaving 10 bases between them. CDR3 DNA sequence: TGTGCCAGCAGTGGGGGAGGTTATAGCAATCAGCCCCAGCATTTT. The encoded protein is CASSGGGYSNQPQHF. Supplemented by reference TRBV2 and TRBJ1-5, the full variable domain reads EPEVTQTPSHQVTQMGQEVILRCVPISNHLYFYWYRQILGQKVEFLVSFYNNEISEKSEIFDDQFSVERPDGSNFTLKIRSTKLEDSAMYFCASSGGGYSNQPQHFGDGTRLSIL.

V is TRBV29-1 and J is TRBJ2-7, with TRBD2 matching 14 bases. The CDR3 has 13 amino acids. Germline V lookup: CDR1 SQVTM, CDR2 ANQGSEA. J gave up 7 bases and V 4 bases, and 3 bases lay outside the gene matches. CDR3 in amino acids: CSVGRTSGGEQYF. CDR3 nucleotide sequence: TGCAGCGTTGGCCGGACTAGCGGGGGGGAGCAGTACTTC.

The chain recombines TRBV19 with TRBJ1-1; TRBD1 matches 8 bases. Germline V gene data show CDR1 as LNHDA and CDR2 as SQIVND (reference sequence). The CDR3 runs 13 residues. V lost 5 bases and J lost 4; bases outside the gene matches: 3. Here the CDR3 reads CASSEDRGTEAFF. The CDR3 DNA reads as TGTGCCAGTAGTGAAGACAGGGGCACTGAAGCTTTCTTT.

The V call is TRBV11-2, the J call TRBJ1-2, with D unclear. Germline loops: CDR1 SGHAT, CDR2 FQNNGV. V lost 2 bases, J lost 0 bases, and 4 bases lay in between. The CDR3 contains 13 residues. CDR3 bases: TGTGCCAGCAGCTTATCAGCTAACTATGGCTACACCTTC. Translation gives CASSLSANYGYTF. Full variable domain (outside the CDR3, taken from reference TRBV11-2 and TRBJ1-2): EAGVAQSPRYKIIEKRQSVAFWCNPISGHATLYWYQQILGQGPKLLIQFQNNGVVDDSQLPKDRFSAERLKGVDSTLKIQPAKLEDSAVYLCASSLSANYGYTFGSGTRLTVV.

The rearrangement joins TRBV28 to TRBJ2-3, with a possible D match to TRBD2 (6 bases). Germline CDR1 reads MDHEN; CDR2 reads SYDVKM. The ends were cut back, 9 bases at V and 3 bases at J, with 16 bases in the middle. This CDR3 has 14 residues. The CDR3 here is CASLDYGRTDTQYF. The DNA of the CDR3 is TGTGCCAGTCTGGATTATGGGAGGACAGATACGCAGTATTTT.

The chain uses TRBV19 and TRBJ1-5; D perhaps matches TRBD1 (5 bases). The V end lost 2 bases, the J end lost 0 bases, and 11 bases lay between the germline ends. This CDR3 spans 16 amino acids. Germline CDR1 and CDR2: LNHDA and SQIVND (reference sequence). The DNA for the CDR3 is TGTGCCAGTAGTATACGGGGGACCGATAGCAATCAGCCCCAGCATTTT. Translation: CASSIRGTDSNQPQHF.

The chain uses TRBV13 and TRBJ2-1, with TRBD1 matching over 7 bases. Germline-derived CDR1 and CDR2 are PRHDT and FYEKMQ (reference sequence). V lost 5 bases and J lost 1; bases outside the gene matches: 8. CDR3 length: 16 residues. The CDR3 nucleotides read TGTGCCAGCAGCACCCGGGACAGCCCTTCCTACAATGAGCAGTTCTTC. Its protein product is CASSTRDSPSYNEQFF.

The rearrangement joins TRBV2 to TRBJ1-2, with 9 nucleotides matching TRBD1. V was pared by 6 bases and J by 4 bases, with 6 bases of the junction left unmatched. The CDR3 has 14 residues. Germline assignment: CDR1 SNHLY and CDR2 FYNNEI. The CDR3 bases are TGTGCCAGCAGCGGTCGGGGACAGGGCTATGGCTACACCTTC. Translated, it gives CASSGRGQGYGYTF.

The rearrangement joins TRBV2 to TRBJ2-2; 7 nucleotides line up with TRBD1. V was pared by 8 bases and J by 2 bases, with 5 bases of the junction left unmatched. CDR3 length: 14 amino acids. Looked up from germline, CDR1 is SNHLY and CDR2 is FYNNEI. The CDR3 DNA reads as TGTGCCAGCTCGGACAGGCCTAACACCGGGGAGCTGTTTTTT. It translates to CASSDRPNTGELFF.

This chain links TRBV7-8 with TRBJ2-1; TRBD2 agrees at 10 bases. V was pared by 0 bases and J by 9 bases, with 8 bases of the junction left unmatched. CDR1 and CDR2 from the germline V gene are SGHVS and FQNEAQ. CDR3 length equals 16 residues. CDR3 DNA sequence: TGTGCCAGCAGCTTAGCTGCAGCGGGGGGGCTAGGTGAGCAGTTCTTC. It is translated as CASSLAAAGGLGEQFF. The full variable domain, in which reference TRBV7-8 and TRBJ2-1 provide the parts outside the CDR3, is GAGVSQSPRYKVAKRGQDVALRCDPISGHVSLFWYQQALGQGPEFLTYFQNEAQLDKSGLPSDRFFAERPEGSVSTLKIQRTQQEDSAVYLCASSLAAAGGLGEQFFGPGTRLTVL.

This chain joins TRBV4-1 and TRBJ1-1, with D tentatively TRBD1 (5 bases). The V gene lost 4 bases and the J gene lost 1 base, with 16 bases spanning the gap. There are 16 residues in the CDR3. From germline, CDR1 is MGHRA and CDR2 YSYEKL. For the CDR3, the DNA is TGCGCCAGCAGCCCCCCGCCCAGGGCCGAGAACACTGAAGCTTTCTTT. Protein: CASSPPPRAENTEAFF.

The chain uses TRBV7-8 and TRBJ2-6; D is perhaps TRBD1 (6 bases). V lost 4 bases to trimming and J lost 0 bases, with 16 bases between them. CDR3 length: 18 amino acids. From germline, CDR1 is SGHVS and CDR2 FQNEAQ. CDR3 protein: CASSSRQATSSGANVLTF. CDR3 bases: TGTGCCAGCAGCTCCCGACAGGCAACCAGCTCTGGGGCCAACGTCCTGACTTTC.

The rearrangement uses TRBV18 and TRBJ2-1; 7 positions agree with TRBD2. Germline V lookup: CDR1 KGHSH, CDR2 LQKENI. The CDR3 covers 15 residues. V was pared by 3 bases and J by 5 bases, with 7 bases of the junction left unmatched. CDR3 DNA sequence: TGTGCCAGCTCACCCCGGGAGGCCCAAAACAATGAGCAGTTCTTC. Translated: CASSPREAQNNEQFF.

In this sample, this clone turned up once. V and J are TRBV11-2 and TRBJ2-1; 8 positions match TRBD2. CDR1 is SGHAT and CDR2 is FQNNGV in the germline V gene. The J segment lost 6 bases and the V segment lost 5 bases, leaving 12 bases of the junction unmatched. This CDR3 is built from 16 residues. CDR3 region: CASSRQKRELLNEQFF. CDR3 DNA sequence: TGTGCCAGCAGCAGACAGAAGCGGGAGCTACTCAATGAGCAGTTCTTC. The whole variable domain, remainder taken from reference TRBV11-2 and TRBJ2-1, is EAGVAQSPRYKIIEKRQSVAFWCNPISGHATLYWYQQILGQGPKLLIQFQNNGVVDDSQLPKDRFSAERLKGVDSTLKIQPAKLEDSAVYLCASSRQKRELLNEQFFGPGTRLTVL.

This chain joins TRBV5-4 and TRBJ2-3, with D tentatively TRBD1 (6 bases). V was pared by 4 bases and J by 2 bases, with 17 bases between. From germline, CDR1 is SGHNT and CDR2 YYREEE (reference sequence). The CDR3 extends over 16 amino acids. Here the CDR3 reads CASSGAGTLPTDTQYF. CDR3 bases: TGTGCCAGCAGCGGGGCCGGGACACTGCCCACAGATACGCAGTATTTT.

The rearrangement uses TRBV6-4 and TRBJ2-3; 12 bases align to TRBD2. The CDR3 is 16 amino acids. The V gene end was trimmed by 6 bases and the J gene end by 4 bases; junction bases not matched to a gene: 8. Germline CDR1 reads MRHNA; CDR2 reads SNTAGT. CDR3 residues: CASSRLAGEGSDTQYF. DNA of the CDR3: TGTGCCAGCAGCCGACTAGCGGGAGAGGGCTCAGATACGCAGTATTTT.